A selection of T cell receptor beta chains follows, all from one sample in a study of cytomegalovirus exposure and HLA in healthy donors. The assay was immunoSEQ multiplex PCR, and TCRdb's table has in-frame clones only and misses some. The sample lists approximately 220,000 clones, more than 60% seen once, with 0.2% to 0.25% in the top ten. Sequences were obtained from PBMCs. Receptor source: a girl aged 2 to 9 in good health and CMV-seronegative. The conserved cysteine and the conserved F or W are not part of the CDR3 here. Each record gives: J gene, V gene, CDR3 protein.

j_call: TRBJ2-1
v_call: TRBV2
cdr3_aa: ASGTSGRVEF

j_call: TRBJ1-1
v_call: TRBV29-1
cdr3_aa: SSAGGPNTEAF

j_call: TRBJ1-1
v_call: TRBV29-1
cdr3_aa: SVVNRANTEAF

j_call: TRBJ2-4
v_call: TRBV5-6
cdr3_aa: ASSLDSPRRDIQY

j_call: TRBJ1-2
v_call: TRBV6-1
cdr3_aa: ASLGQGAFYGYT

j_call: TRBJ2-7
v_call: TRBV4-1
cdr3_aa: ASSQVADYEQY

j_call: TRBJ2-5
v_call: TRBV9
cdr3_aa: ASSAGAGEETQY

j_call: TRBJ2-1
v_call: TRBV19
cdr3_aa: ASSMTFALAGVSEQF

j_call: TRBJ1-3
v_call: TRBV11-2
cdr3_aa: ASSLVQRFSGNTIY

j_call: TRBJ2-3
v_call: TRBV6-4
cdr3_aa: ASSEGLAGGPDTQY

j_call: TRBJ1-1
v_call: TRBV7-9
cdr3_aa: ASSPRFGQGVTEAF

j_call: TRBJ1-1
v_call: TRBV21-1
cdr3_aa: ASSTQGVWTEAF

j_call: TRBJ2-3
v_call: TRBV12-5
cdr3_aa: ASGLDPRLAGGTDTQY

j_call: TRBJ1-3
v_call: TRBV11-2
cdr3_aa: ASSLAPGNTIY

j_call: TRBJ2-7
v_call: TRBV27
cdr3_aa: ASKGATSYEQY

j_call: TRBJ2-2
v_call: TRBV10-3
cdr3_aa: ATQGSARTGELF

j_call: TRBJ1-4
v_call: TRBV7-6
cdr3_aa: ASSLGTSNEKLF

j_call: TRBJ1-1
v_call: TRBV4-1
cdr3_aa: ASSHSSRVPEAF

j_call: TRBJ2-7
v_call: TRBV27
cdr3_aa: ASSLGTGGWNEQY

j_call: TRBJ2-2
v_call: TRBV6-4
cdr3_aa: AGSTGQTGELF

j_call: TRBJ2-1
v_call: TRBV9
cdr3_aa: ASSVRQTNNEQF

j_call: TRBJ1-2
v_call: TRBV19
cdr3_aa: ASSIGGAGNYGYT

j_call: TRBJ2-7
v_call: TRBV13
cdr3_aa: ASRKQGPHEQY

j_call: TRBJ1-1
v_call: TRBV6-1
cdr3_aa: ASTLLDKGNTEAF

j_call: TRBJ1-4
v_call: TRBV6-5
cdr3_aa: ASRLDSFNEKLF

j_call: TRBJ1-5
v_call: TRBV7-6
cdr3_aa: ASSLARGEPQH

j_call: TRBJ1-2
v_call: TRBV12-5
cdr3_aa: ASGLGQSYGYT

j_call: TRBJ1-4
v_call: TRBV6-1
cdr3_aa: ASSEVVNPTNEKLF

j_call: TRBJ2-1
v_call: TRBV5-4
cdr3_aa: ASSVNDRSNEQF

j_call: TRBJ2-7
v_call: TRBV5-4
cdr3_aa: ASSANRDSIYEQY

j_call: TRBJ1-1
v_call: TRBV11-2
cdr3_aa: ASSSQDSQYVMNTEAF

j_call: TRBJ2-1
v_call: TRBV5-6
cdr3_aa: ASSLLGQGDDEQF

j_call: TRBJ1-2
v_call: TRBV4-1
cdr3_aa: ASSQGETGNYGYT

j_call: TRBJ2-3
v_call: TRBV5-1
cdr3_aa: ASSLTAGLGGTDTQY

j_call: TRBJ1-5
v_call: TRBV4-1
cdr3_aa: ASSPTGSDNQPQH

j_call: TRBJ1-6
v_call: TRBV19
cdr3_aa: ASSPRQGFSPLH

j_call: TRBJ1-1
v_call: TRBV19
cdr3_aa: ASHLNTEAF

j_call: TRBJ2-7
v_call: TRBV25-1
cdr3_aa: ASSEPDRAYEQY

j_call: TRBJ1-1
v_call: TRBV6-1
cdr3_aa: ASSRDRANTEAF

j_call: TRBJ2-2
v_call: TRBV5-1
cdr3_aa: ASSRQGVTGELF

j_call: TRBJ2-1
v_call: TRBV2
cdr3_aa: ASKRYQREGPEQF

j_call: TRBJ2-5
v_call: TRBV5-1
cdr3_aa: ASGVGLGAETQY

j_call: TRBJ1-6
v_call: TRBV4-1
cdr3_aa: ASSSGRVGSSYNSPLH

j_call: TRBJ1-3
v_call: TRBV25-1
cdr3_aa: AAHYGNTIY

j_call: TRBJ1-2
v_call: TRBV7-9
cdr3_aa: ASSLEAANYGYT

j_call: TRBJ2-7
v_call: TRBV4-1
cdr3_aa: ASSQVPGQGESKWY

j_call: TRBJ1-2
v_call: TRBV19
cdr3_aa: ASSIPRGRSNYGYT

j_call: TRBJ2-4
v_call: TRBV30
cdr3_aa: AWSVRNLGPERGLRNIQY

j_call: TRBJ2-1
v_call: TRBV9
cdr3_aa: ASSVSSGYYNEQF

j_call: TRBJ2-7
v_call: TRBV5-1
cdr3_aa: ASSPGTGIYGQY

j_call: TRBJ2-1
v_call: TRBV10-1
cdr3_aa: ASITGQGSNEQF

j_call: TRBJ2-3
v_call: TRBV29-1
cdr3_aa: SVEGAEGYLTDTQY

j_call: TRBJ2-1
v_call: TRBV7-2
cdr3_aa: ASSLVGTSGNNEQF

j_call: TRBJ1-4
v_call: TRBV7-9
cdr3_aa: ASSLDRDEKLF